The clone carrying this T cell receptor (beta chain) was seen only once. What it binds is not known. This entry belongs to a study of cytomegalovirus exposure and HLA in healthy donors. Overall study findings and caveats: Three chains linked to CMV were shown in vitro to be specific for CMV antigens.

PCR involved 60 Vbeta and 13 Jbeta primers. TCRdb's copy holds only in-frame clones and misses some; the assay was immunoSEQ multiplex PCR. This table holds about 210,000 clones, over 75% found once. This CDR3 comprises 17 residues. Germline V gene lookup returns CDR1 SGHDN and CDR2 FVKESK. V was pared by 4 bases and J by 3 bases, with 11 bases of the junction left unmatched. The source is a woman aged 45 to 65 in good health and CMV-seropositive. What was sequenced was PBMCs. The chain employs TRBV14 and TRBJ2-3; TRBD1 agrees at 9 bases. The CDR3, as DNA: TGTGCCAGCAGCCCGTTGAGGGGGACAGGGACGACAGATACGCAGTATTTT. Translation gives CASSPLRGTGTTDTQYF.